The 29 T cell receptor beta chains given below trace back to one sample, sequenced in a study of CD4 T cells in relation to SARS-CoV-2 and coronaviruses. TCRdb's table, derived via immunoSEQ multiplex PCR, lists solely in-frame clones and lacks some. The profile shows under 20,000 clones, about 80% of them singletons. Before the COVID-19 pandemic, during about 2010-2018, CD4+ T cells were taken from unexposed donors. After about 10 days of culture, CD4+ T cells were isolated. Antigen specificity for these receptors is unknown. The source material was CD4+ T cells from PBMCs, cultured in vitro. These receptors all stem from a human donor in good health.

The CDR3: CASHASGRSFHEQYF. In nucleotides, the CDR3 is TGTGCCAGCCATGCCAGCGGGAGAAGTTTCCACGAGCAGTACTTC. This chain uses TRBV14 with TRBJ2-7; the match to TRBD2 covers 8 bases. The CDR3 extends over 15 amino acids. The J segment lost 5 bases and the V segment lost 8 bases, leaving 14 bases of the junction unmatched. Germline V gene data show CDR1 as SGHDN and CDR2 as FVKESK.

This clone was detected only a few times. The chain employs TRBV14 and TRBJ2-4, with 7 bases identical to TRBD2. CDR1 is SGHDN, CDR2 FVKESK, per germline. V lost 3 bases, J lost 1 base, and 12 bases stayed unmatched. This CDR3 has 18 residues. CDR3 sequence reads: CASSQGGGLARAKNIQYF. CDR3 in DNA: TGTGCCAGCAGCCAGGGGGGGGGACTTGCCCGGGCCAAAAACATTCAGTACTTC. The full variable domain, with the rest looked up from reference TRBV14 and TRBJ2-4, is EAGVTQFPSHSVIEKGQTVTLRCDPISGHDNLYWYRRVMGKEIKFLLHFVKESKQDESGMPNNRFLAERTGGTYSTLKVQPAELEDSGVYFCASSQGGGLARAKNIQYFGAGTRLSVL.

The CDR3 reads CASSPTLGLAKNIQYF. CDR3 DNA sequence: TGTGCCAGTAGTCCTACACTGGGACTCGCCAAAAACATTCAGTACTTC. The chain combines TRBV19 with TRBJ2-4, with a possible D match to TRBD2 (6 bases). Germline V gives CDR1 LNHDA, CDR2 SQIVND (reference sequence). The V and J ends lost 5 bases and 1 base respectively, with 15 bases between them. The CDR3 has 16 residues.

The chain combines TRBV27 with TRBJ1-5; tentatively, D is TRBD1 (5 bases). V lost 3 bases, J lost 5 bases, and 8 bases lay in between. The CDR3 is made up of 13 amino acids. Germline assignment: CDR1 MNHEY and CDR2 SMNVEV (reference sequence). CDR3 coding DNA: TGTGCCAGCAGTTTTTTAGGGGATCAGCCCCAGCATTTT. This encodes CASSFLGDQPQHF.

The rearrangement links TRBV2 to TRBJ2-1; possible D gene TRBD1, 6 bases. The CDR3 spans 14 residues. V gave up 4 bases and J gave up 6 bases, with 13 bases separating them. The V gene's germline CDR1 is SNHLY and CDR2 FYNNEI. The CDR3 sequence: CASSAFQGLNEQFF. CDR3 in DNA: TGTGCCAGCAGTGCGTTTCAGGGGCTCAATGAGCAGTTCTTC.

The genes are TRBV7-9 and TRBJ1-4, with no clear D. CDR1 and CDR2 (germline): SEHNR, FQNEAQ (reference sequence). This CDR3 is built from 15 residues. The V gene lost 3 bases and the J gene lost 2 bases, with 10 bases spanning the gap. The CDR3 nucleotides are TGTGCCAGCAGCTTGCCGACCGGTACTAATGAAAAACTGTTTTTT. It translates to CASSLPTGTNEKLFF.

The CDR3 coding sequence is TGTGCCAGTAGTATCATGGCCAGGGTCAACACTGAAGCTTTCTTT. This gives the protein CASSIMARVNTEAFF. The V gene is TRBV19, the J gene TRBJ1-1; D may be TRBD1 (5 bases). The CDR3 runs to 15 residues. In germline, CDR1 is LNHDA, CDR2 SQIVND (reference sequence). V was trimmed by 3 bases and J by 2 bases, leaving 13 bases between them.

This clone was detected only a few times. The chain recombines TRBV11-1 with TRBJ2-7; perhaps D is TRBD1 or TRBD2 (5 bases each). Germline values: CDR1 SGHAT, CDR2 FQDESV (reference sequence). The CDR3 contains 14 residues. V was shortened by 1 base and J by 3 bases, with 10 bases between the two germline ends. CDR3 region: CASSLGGTIYEQYF. The DNA for the CDR3 is TGTGCCAGCAGCTTAGGGGGGACCATCTACGAGCAGTACTTC. Full variable domain (rest looked up from reference TRBV11-1 and TRBJ2-7): EAEVAQSPRYKITEKSQAVAFWCDPISGHATLYWYRQILGQGPELLVQFQDESVVDDSQLPKDRFSAERLKGVDSTLKIQPAELGDSAMYLCASSLGGTIYEQYFGPGTRLTVT.

The V call is TRBV29-1, the J call TRBJ2-3; 7 bases match TRBD1. Trimming removed 7 bases from V and 3 bases from J; junction bases left unmatched: 7. CDR1 and CDR2 (germline): SQVTM, ANQGSEA. The CDR3 spans 13 residues. CDR3 nucleotides: TGCAGCGCTGACAGGGCTTGGACAGATACGCAGTATTTT. Its protein product is CSADRAWTDTQYF.

The table lists this clone with a few counts. The genes are TRBV12-3 or TRBV12-4 and TRBJ2-7; D call uncertain. V shed 3 bases and J shed 6 bases, with 9 bases lying between them. The CDR3 is 12 amino acids. CDR3 protein: CASSFSRAEQYF. CDR3 in DNA: TGTGCCAGCAGTTTTAGTAGGGCCGAGCAGTACTTC.

The chain carries TRBV7-8 and TRBJ2-1; D gene unclear. Trimming left V 5 bases short and J 1 base short, with 6 bases between. The CDR3 has 13 amino acids. Germline CDR1 SGHVS, CDR2 FQNEAQ. The CDR3 DNA reads as TGTGCCAGCAGCCCCGGGTCCTACAATGAGCAGTTCTTC. Its translation is CASSPGSYNEQFF.

This chain links TRBV19 with TRBJ2-1; TRBD2 matches at 14 bases. The CDR3 has 19 residues. V trimming: 5 bases; J trimming: 3 bases; junction bases outside the gene matches: 12. Germline loops: CDR1 LNHDA, CDR2 SQIVND (reference sequence). CDR3 nucleotide sequence: TGTGCCAGTAGTCCCGGACTAGCGGGAGGAGTTATAAGCTACAATGAGCAGTTCTTC. Translation gives CASSPGLAGGVISYNEQFF.

The rearrangement uses TRBV10-1 and TRBJ2-1; possibly TRBD2 for D (5 bases). CDR1 is WNHNN and CDR2 is SYGVQD in the germline V gene (reference sequence). Trimming took off 2 bases at V and 9 bases at J, with 14 bases between the two ends. The length of the CDR3 is 14 residues. CDR3 nucleotide sequence: TGCGCCAGCAGTGAGACACTAGAGGTGGCTGAGCAGTTCTTC. This sequence encodes CASSETLEVAEQFF.

The rearrangement uses TRBV19 and TRBJ2-1; D gene uncertain. This CDR3 is built from 14 residues. Between the trimmed V and J ends, which lost 6 bases and 4 bases, there was a span of 13 bases. Germline V CDR1 and CDR2: LNHDA, SQIVND (reference sequence). The CDR3 sequence: CASRLDDGYNEQFF. The CDR3, as DNA: TGTGCCAGTAGGCTTGACGACGGATACAATGAGCAGTTCTTC.

The V call is TRBV19, the J call TRBJ1-5; 7 positions agree with TRBD1. The junction had 5 bases not matched to a gene; V was cut back by 1 base and J by 5 bases. The CDR3 contains 15 residues. Germline CDR1 LNHDA, CDR2 SQIVND (reference sequence). The CDR3 DNA sequence: TGTGCCAGTAGTATAGCCAGGGGGGACTATCAGCCCCAGCATTTT. Protein sequence: CASSIARGDYQPQHF. Complete variable domain (other parts from reference TRBV19 and TRBJ1-5): DGGITQSPKYLFRKEGQNVTLSCEQNLNHDAMYWYRQDPGQGLRLIYYSQIVNDFQKGDIAEGYSVSREKKESFPLTVTSAQKNPTAFYLCASSIARGDYQPQHFGDGTRLSIL.

This clone rates as medium-sized. The chain combines TRBV6-1 with TRBJ1-1, with D possibly matching TRBD1 (5 bases). V was pared by 2 bases and J by 4 bases, with 17 bases between. The CDR3 loop spans 16 amino acids. Germline V lookup: CDR1 MNHNS, CDR2 SASEGT. The CDR3 sequence is CASSEHGGAVGTEAFF. The CDR3 coding sequence is TGTGCCAGCAGTGAACATGGGGGAGCCGTGGGCACTGAAGCTTTCTTT.

This rearrangement joins TRBV7-9 to TRBJ2-7; 8 positions agree with TRBD2. The CDR3 extends over 14 amino acids. The junction had 4 bases not matched to a gene; V was cut back by 6 bases and J by 0 bases. Germline assignment: CDR1 SEHNR and CDR2 FQNEAQ (reference sequence). CDR3 loop: CASSLSGNSYEQYF. CDR3 nucleotides: TGTGCCAGCAGTCTTAGCGGGAACTCCTACGAGCAGTACTTC.

The chain carries TRBV5-1 and TRBJ2-5, with D possibly matching TRBD1 (6 bases). The CDR3 is made up of 13 amino acids. Germline loops: CDR1 SGHRS, CDR2 YFSETQ. Trimming removed 1 base at V and 4 bases at J, with 8 bases between. The CDR3 reads CASSLTGIETQYF. The CDR3 DNA is TGCGCCAGCAGCTTGACAGGGATAGAGACCCAGTACTTC. The full variable domain, rest sourced from reference TRBV5-1 and TRBJ2-5, is KAGVTQTPRYLIKTRGQQVTLSCSPISGHRSVSWYQQTPGQGLQFLFEYFSETQRNKGNFPGRFSGRQFSNSRSEMNVSTLELGDSALYLCASSLTGIETQYFGPGTRLLVL.

This chain links TRBV7-7 with TRBJ2-1, with a possible D match to TRBD2 (5 bases). The V and J ends lost 0 bases and 5 bases respectively, with 11 bases between them. The germline V gene has CDR1 SSHAT and CDR2 FNYEAQ (reference sequence). This CDR3 is built from 15 residues. CDR3 in amino acids: CASSLAQGGDNEQFF. CDR3 DNA sequence: TGTGCCAGCAGCTTAGCACAAGGAGGTGACAATGAGCAGTTCTTC.

The chain joins TRBV21-1 to TRBJ1-2. TRBV21-1 is a pseudogene segment. The CDR3 length is 11 residues. The DNA for the CDR3 is TGTGCCAGCCCAGAAGCCCGTGGCTACACCTTC. Translated, it gives CASPEARGYTF.

This chain connects TRBV9 to TRBJ1-4; D is unclear. CDR3 length: 16 amino acids. V was clipped by 0 bases and J by 0 bases, with 9 bases between them. From germline, CDR1 is SGDLS and CDR2 YYNGEE. In nucleotides, the CDR3 is TGTGCCAGCAGCGTAGGCCCGGAAGCAACTAATGAAAAACTGTTTTTT. Its protein product is CASSVGPEATNEKLFF.

This clone was seen a handful of times. The V call is TRBV11-1, the J call TRBJ1-1; possible D gene TRBD1, 5 bases. Per the germline V gene, CDR1 is SGHAT and CDR2 is FQDESV (reference sequence). The V and J ends lost 3 bases and 1 base respectively, with 9 bases between them. This CDR3 spans 14 amino acids. The CDR3 is CASSLSGGNTEAFF. The CDR3 coding sequence is TGTGCCAGCAGCTTGTCCGGGGGGAACACTGAAGCTTTCTTT.

This chain uses TRBV4-1 with TRBJ1-2; a weak D match, TRBD1 (5 bases). Germline loops: CDR1 MGHRA, CDR2 YSYEKL. V was pared by 5 bases and J by 0 bases, with 10 bases between. The CDR3 has 14 residues. The CDR3 here is CASSRGISNYGYTF. CDR3 DNA: TGCGCCAGCAGCAGGGGTATATCTAACTATGGCTACACCTTC.

The J gene is TRBJ1-2, the V gene TRBV6-5; D is possibly TRBD1 (6 bases). Looked up from germline, CDR1 is MNHEY and CDR2 is SVGAGI. CDR3 size: 15 residues. The V end lost 4 bases, the J end lost 4 bases, and 16 bases lay between the germline ends. As DNA, the CDR3 is TGTGCCAGCAGTTTCCGGGACACGGCCCCCTATGGCTACACCTTC. Protein product: CASSFRDTAPYGYTF.

The V and J genes are TRBV19 and TRBJ2-7; D remains ambiguous. The CDR3 runs to 15 residues. CDR1 LNHDA and CDR2 SQIVND come from the germline V gene (reference sequence). V was clipped by 1 base and J by 0 bases, with 10 bases between them. CDR3 sequence reads: CASSIVHGFSYEQYF. CDR3 coding DNA: TGTGCCAGTAGTATAGTTCACGGCTTCTCCTACGAGCAGTACTTC. The full variable domain, in which reference TRBV19 and TRBJ2-7 provide the parts outside the CDR3, is DGGITQSPKYLFRKEGQNVTLSCEQNLNHDAMYWYRQDPGQGLRLIYYSQIVNDFQKGDIAEGYSVSREKKESFPLTVTSAQKNPTAFYLCASSIVHGFSYEQYFGPGTRLTVT.

This clone is a singleton in its sample. This chain joins TRBV6-5 and TRBJ1-2; 9 nucleotides match TRBD1. V dropped 6 bases and J dropped 2; count of bases not matched to a gene: 7. This CDR3 is built from 15 residues. Germline values: CDR1 MNHEY, CDR2 SVGAGI. The CDR3 region is CASSALDRGNYGYTF. The CDR3 DNA reads as TGTGCCAGCAGCGCACTCGACAGGGGGAACTATGGCTACACCTTC.

This chain's CDR3 is CASSSQRLSVGTF. Here the CDR3 DNA reads TGTGCCAGCAGCTCGCAGAGACTTAGCGTGGGCACCTTC. The rearrangement joins TRBV7-8 to TRBJ1-2; D call uncertain. Germline CDR1 is SGHVS and CDR2 is FQNEAQ. The CDR3 runs 13 residues. V lost 4 bases and J 13 bases, leaving 19 bases between the germline ends.

The chain joins TRBV15 to TRBJ1-3; 7 positions match TRBD1. J lost 0 bases, V lost 5 bases, and 1 base had no gene match. The CDR3 is 14 amino acids. From germline, CDR1 is LNHNV and CDR2 YYDKDF (reference sequence). The CDR3 DNA is TGTGCCACCAGCCCAGGGGGCTCTGGAAACACCATATATTTT. Residues: CATSPGGSGNTIYF.

V and J are TRBV30 and TRBJ2-7; 7 nucleotides line up with TRBD1. Unmatched junction bases numbered 2, after V lost 1 base and J lost 2 bases. This CDR3 comprises 13 residues. Germline assignment: CDR1 GTSNPN and CDR2 SVGIG (reference sequence). The CDR3 region has the DNA TGTGCCTGGAGTGGGGACAGTGCCTACGAGCAGTACTTC. Translating gives CAWSGDSAYEQYF.